These T cell receptor beta chains were read from a single sample in a study of shared clonotypes between healthy human individuals. Sequencing used immunoSEQ multiplex PCR; TCRdb keeps in-frame clones, though not all of them. The top ten hold over 10% of the sample, which has roughly 500,000 clones, roughly 83% seen once. Material for sequencing was PBMCs. The origin of the receptors is a woman in her forties in good health. Some clones in this sample may be carry-over from other donors' samples. CDR3s include the opening cysteine and the closing phenylalanine or tryptophan. The D gene is left open where the match is weak. Not every row has a clone size; where given, it reads once, few, many or a size class.

15 | TRBJ1-2 | NA | TRBV19 | NA | CASTAPTVPNYGYTF | TGTGCCAGTACCGCCCCGACAGTCCCTAACTATGGCTACACCTTC
15 | TRBJ2-1 | TRBD1 | TRBV11-3 | NA | CASSTSGQSYNEQFF | TGTGCCAGCAGCACCTCGGGACAGTCCTACAATGAGCAGTTCTTC
12 | TRBJ1-1 | NA | TRBV27 | NA | CASSLQGAEAFF | TGTGCCAGCAGTTTACAGGGAGCTGAAGCTTTCTTT
15 | TRBJ2-3 | TRBD2 | TRBV28 | NA | CASSLRSSGRDTQYF | TGTGCCAGCAGTTTGAGGTCTAGCGGGAGAGATACGCAGTATTTT
13 | TRBJ2-7 | NA | TRBV5-4 | NA | CASSLGGVHEQYF | TGTGCCAGCAGCTTGGGAGGGGTCCACGAGCAGTACTTC
14 | TRBJ2-3 | NA | TRBV4-1 | many | CASSQESAADTQYF | TGCGCCAGCAGCCAAGAATCTGCGGCCGATACGCAGTATTTT
13 | TRBJ1-2 | TRBD1 | TRBV29-1 | NA | CSVVRGPGYGYTF | TGCAGCGTTGTAAGGGGGCCGGGCTATGGCTACACCTTC
14 | TRBJ1-5 | NA | TRBV28 | NA | CASSLSVGNQPQHF | TGTGCCAGCAGTTTATCGGTTGGCAATCAGCCCCAGCATTTT
15 | TRBJ2-3 | TRBD1 | TRBV5-1 | NA | CASSFQGALEDTQYF | TGCGCCAGCAGCTTCCAGGGGGCTCTAGAAGATACGCAGTATTTT
13 | TRBJ2-2 | NA | TRBV30 | NA | CAWSASTIGGLFF | TGTGCCTGGAGTGCCAGCACTATCGGGGGGCTGTTTTTT